The 10 T cell receptor beta chains below were found in one sample sequenced in a study of regulatory T cells in long-lasting Graves disease. Time point described: newly diagnosed GD, antithyroid drugs for less than 3 months. RNA from PBMCs was the source of the TCR library. To make TCR beta libraries, researchers used iRepertoire HTBI primers and Arm-PCR of CDR3 regions. MiXCR, run by TCRdb on the multiplex PCR reads, gives a single entry per CDR3 protein. The sample has 300,000 to 400,000 distinct CDR3 sequences; around 15% are singletons. The sample consisted of peripheral blood mononuclear cells (PBMCs), taken at new diagnosis, from a patient treated with antithyroid drugs. The receptors originated from a female donor with Graves disease.

Turning to this clonotype: Since a much larger clone is just one base distant, this may be a read error. The J gene is TRBJ2-3, the V gene TRBV12-3 or TRBV12-4; D gene ambiguous. V was shortened by 10 bases and J by 5 bases, with 22 bases between the two germline ends. This CDR3 region has 15 residues. The CDR3 protein is CANSRHSSLGDTQYF. In DNA form, the CDR3 reads TGTGCCAACAGCCGCCATTCTAGTTTGGGAGATACGCAGTATTTT.

This clonotype was observed at least ten times. This rearrangement joins TRBV12-3 or TRBV12-4 to TRBJ1-2; no clear D. The CDR3 runs 13 residues. The V gene lost 3 bases and the J gene lost 6 bases, with 11 bases spanning the gap. CDR3 loop: CASSFHPANGYTF. The DNA of the CDR3 is TGTGCCAGCAGTTTCCACCCAGCGAATGGCTACACCTTC.

This clonotype was seen many times. In DNA form, the CDR3 reads TGTGCCAGCAGCCCAAGTAGGGGGCGAGGTATAACTAATGAAAAACTGTTTTTT. As protein: CASSPSRGRGITNEKLFF. This chain connects TRBV12-3 or TRBV12-4 to TRBJ1-4, with 7 positions matching TRBD1. Trimming took 6 bases from V and 1 from J; bases not matched to a gene: 14. There are 18 residues in the CDR3.

A remark on this clonotype: A read error likely explains this, since a far larger clone differs by one base. Because it lacks the conserved phenylalanine or tryptophan at the end, this CDR3 is likely a read error. The rearrangement joins TRBV5-5 to TRBJ2-7; 12 bases line up with TRBD1. Trimming removed 5 bases from V and 8 bases from J; junction bases left unmatched: 8. Germline CDR1 and CDR2: SGHKS and YYEKEE (reference sequence). This CDR3 contains 14 residues. The CDR3 bases are TGTGCCAGCAGTTACCGGGACAGGGGGCCAAAGCAGTACCTC. Translated, it gives CASSYRDRGPKQYL.

This clonotype was detected many times. The junction does not match germline at one end; this may be a read error. This sequence joins TRBV4-3 and TRBJ1-1, with TRBD1 matching 8 bases. Germline lookup yields CDR1 LGHNA and CDR2 YSLEER. CDR3 length: 13 residues. CDR3 amino acids: CASSRQGYTEAFF. The CDR3 DNA follows: TGTGCCAGCAGTCGACAGGGGTACACTGAAGCTTTCTTT.

This clonotype was counted many times. The chain employs TRBV28 and TRBJ2-7; D is possibly TRBD2 (5 bases). V lost 8 bases to trimming and J lost 0 bases, with 14 bases between them. The length of the CDR3 is 14 residues. Germline V lookup: CDR1 MDHEN, CDR2 SYDVKM. CDR3 loop: CASHSGGFSYEQYF. In DNA, the CDR3 is TGTGCCAGCCACTCGGGCGGGTTCTCCTACGAGCAGTACTTC.

This clonotype was found many times. The rearrangement uses TRBV27 and TRBJ2-5; TRBD2 matches 8 bases. Germline assignment: CDR1 MNHEY and CDR2 SMNVEV (reference sequence). This CDR3 contains 16 residues. V was pared by 4 bases and J by 6 bases, with 13 bases of the junction left unmatched. CDR3 DNA sequence: TGTGCCAGCAGTTCATGGATAGCGGGGCCCGGTCAGACCCAGTACTTC. This codes for CASSSWIAGPGQTQYF.

This clonotype appeared many times. The CDR3 nucleotides are TGTGCCAGCACCCTTACAGCTTACACCGGGGAGCTGTTTTTT. It encodes CASTLTAYTGELFF. The gene calls are TRBV7-8 and TRBJ2-2; no reliable D call. Germline CDR1 is SGHVS and CDR2 is FQNEAQ. V was clipped by 7 bases and J by 3 bases, with 12 bases between them. The CDR3 loop spans 14 amino acids.

The gene calls are TRBV12-3 or TRBV12-4 and TRBJ1-2; maybe TRBD1 (6 bases). Trimming left V 11 bases short and J 3 bases short, with 13 bases between. The CDR3 is 12 amino acids. The CDR3 sequence: CAAQGEDYGYTF. For the CDR3, the DNA is TGTGCCGCACAGGGAGAGGACTATGGCTACACCTTC.

This clonotype occurred many times. V gene TRBV7-2 combines with J gene TRBJ2-3; no firm D call. Per the germline V gene, CDR1 is SGHTA and CDR2 is FQGNSA. CDR3 size: 11 residues. V was shortened by 4 bases and J by 6 bases, with 5 bases between the two germline ends. The CDR3 loop is CASSSPDTQYF. The CDR3 DNA follows: TGTGCCAGCAGCTCTCCCGATACGCAGTATTTT.